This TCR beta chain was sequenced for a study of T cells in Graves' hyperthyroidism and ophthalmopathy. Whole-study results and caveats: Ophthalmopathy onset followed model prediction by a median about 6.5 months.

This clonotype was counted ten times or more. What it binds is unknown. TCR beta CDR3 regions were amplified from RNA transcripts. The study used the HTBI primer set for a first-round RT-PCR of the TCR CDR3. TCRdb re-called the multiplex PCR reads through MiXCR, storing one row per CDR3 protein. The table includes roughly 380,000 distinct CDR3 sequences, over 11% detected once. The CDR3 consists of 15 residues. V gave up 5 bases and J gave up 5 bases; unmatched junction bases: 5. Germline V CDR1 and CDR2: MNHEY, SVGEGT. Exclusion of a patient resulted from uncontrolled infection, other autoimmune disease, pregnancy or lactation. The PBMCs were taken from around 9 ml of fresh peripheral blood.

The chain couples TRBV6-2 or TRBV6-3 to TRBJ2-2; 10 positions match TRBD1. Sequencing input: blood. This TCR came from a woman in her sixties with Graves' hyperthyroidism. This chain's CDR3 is CASSGGQGRTGELFF. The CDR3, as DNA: TGTGCCAGCAGTGGGGGACAGGGGAGGACCGGGGAGCTGTTTTTT.